These T cell receptor beta chains were read from a single sample in a study of a mutant IDH1 vaccine in newly diagnosed glioma. The antigens for these receptors are not known. The table came from immunoSEQ multiplex PCR; TCRdb's copy has only in-frame clones and leaves some out. The data contain about 59,000 clones, around four fifths of them singletons. The sample in question was PBMCs, obtained from a glioma patient whose treatment included an IDH1 peptide vaccine. All receptors derive from a man aged 30 to 45 with glioma. Each CDR3 is given with its conserved first and last residue. A D gene is named only where the DNA matches it firmly. Size is stated for part of the rows, as once, few or many counts, or as a class when the clone is expanded.

>TRBD1|15|TRBV5-1|TRBJ2-1|-
CASSRGQATYNEQFF
TGCGCCAGCAGCAGGGGACAGGCCACCTACAATGAGCAGTTCTTC
>-|12|TRBV6-5|TRBJ1-2|-
CASSPPGPKLDF
TGTGCCAGCAGTCCTCCGGGCCCCAAATTGGACTTC
>-|14|TRBV5-1|TRBJ1-2|few
CASTLQPTNYGYTF
TGCGCCAGCACCCTACAACCGACTAACTATGGCTACACCTTC
>-|14|TRBV18|TRBJ1-1|few
CASSPSGQNTEAFF
TGTGCCAGCTCACCAAGTGGACAGAACACTGAAGCTTTCTTT
>-|16|TRBV19|TRBJ1-1|-
CASSIIPSVWNTEAFF
TGTGCCAGTAGTATAATCCCCTCGGTCTGGAACACTGAAGCTTTCTTT
>TRBD2|15|TRBV9|TRBJ2-7|-
CASSGPGLASREQYF
TGTGCCAGCAGCGGACCGGGACTAGCCTCCCGGGAGCAGTACTTC
>TRBD1|18|TRBV19|TRBJ1-5|-
CASSIPTVIQGVNQPQHF
TGTGCCAGTAGTATCCCCACAGTAATCCAGGGGGTGAATCAGCCCCAGCATTTT
>TRBD1|16|TRBV6-1|TRBJ2-3|-
CASSEGHRGRTDTQYF
TGTGCCAGCAGTGAAGGGCACAGGGGGCGCACAGATACGCAGTATTTT
>-|15|TRBV29-1|TRBJ2-2|-
CSVDSGRENTGELFF
TGCAGCGTTGACTCAGGGAGAGAGAACACCGGGGAGCTGTTTTTT
>TRBD1|16|TRBV14|TRBJ1-6|-
CASSQYSGGGNSPLHF
TGTGCCAGCAGCCAATATTCAGGGGGAGGGAATTCACCCCTCCACTTT
>TRBD1|17|TRBV30|TRBJ1-5|few
CAWSTRTGSPFGQPQHF
TGTGCCTGGAGCACACGGACAGGTAGCCCTTTTGGACAGCCCCAGCATTTT
>TRBD1|17|TRBV10-3|TRBJ1-1|-
CAISESETGRMNTEAFF
TGTGCCATCAGTGAGTCGGAGACAGGGCGTATGAACACTGAAGCTTTCTTT
>TRBD2|17|TRBV9|TRBJ2-1|-
CASSLTSGGGPYNEQFF
TGTGCCAGCAGCCTAACTTCAGGCGGGGGGCCCTACAATGAGCAGTTCTTC
>TRBD1|16|TRBV9|TRBJ2-5|-
CASSVGQGPYTETQYF
TGTGCCAGCAGCGTCGGACAGGGACCATATACAGAGACCCAGTACTTC
>-|15|TRBV10-3|TRBJ1-3|-
CAILIRQGTGNTIYF
TGTGCCATCCTGATACGCCAGGGGACTGGAAACACCATATATTTT
>TRBD1|15|TRBV13|TRBJ2-7|-
CASSRSGQGLYEQYF
TGTGCCAGCAGCCGATCGGGACAGGGGCTGTACGAGCAGTACTTC
>TRBD1|15|TRBV19|TRBJ2-7|-
CASSTSGGLADEQYF
TGTGCCAGTAGTACCTCAGGGGGATTGGCGGACGAGCAGTACTTC
>-|12|TRBV2|TRBJ2-5|-
CASSKAVETQYF
TGTGCCAGCAGTAAGGCTGTGGAGACCCAGTACTTC
>-|14|TRBV28|TRBJ2-1|-
CASSLTLRANEQFF
TGTGCCAGCAGTTTAACCCTACGGGCGAATGAGCAGTTCTTC
>-|12|TRBV2|TRBJ1-5|few
CASSASNQPQHF
TGTGCCAGCAGTGCAAGCAATCAGCCCCAGCATTTT
>-|15|TRBV2|TRBJ1-4|-
CASRIGLTTNEKLFF
TGTGCCAGCAGGATCGGATTAACAACTAATGAAAAACTGTTTTTT
>-|15|TRBV27|TRBJ1-6|-
CASSLLRGYWSPLHF
TGTGCCAGCAGTTTATTGAGGGGATATTGGTCACCCCTCCACTTT
>-|15|TRBV6-1|TRBJ2-2|-
CASIYRGTHTGELFF
TGTGCCAGCATATATCGAGGGACGCACACCGGGGAGCTGTTTTTT
>-|14|TRBV6-1|TRBJ2-1|-
CASLRHGGRDEQFF
TGTGCCAGCCTTCGGCACGGAGGTAGGGATGAGCAGTTCTTC
>-|13|TRBV2|TRBJ2-5|-
CASTGEIQETQYF
TGTGCCAGCACGGGGGAGATACAAGAGACCCAGTACTTC
>-|16|TRBV5-1|TRBJ1-5|once
CASSAVIQPVNQPQHF
TGCGCCAGCAGCGCAGTCATACAACCCGTTAATCAGCCCCAGCATTTT
>-|14|TRBV2|TRBJ1-5|few
CASSGGGGTQPQHF
TGTGCCAGCAGTGGAGGCGGGGGGACTCAGCCCCAGCATTTT
>TRBD1|16|TRBV18|TRBJ1-1|-
CASSPGTGRVETEAFF
TGTGCCAGCTCACCCGGGACAGGGAGGGTGGAGACTGAAGCTTTCTTT
>-|12|TRBV29-1|TRBJ2-1|-
CSGYYIYNEQFF
TGCAGCGGGTACTATATTTACAATGAGCAGTTCTTC
>-|16|TRBV28|TRBJ1-2|-
CASSDAERRASYGYTF
TGTGCCAGCAGTGACGCAGAACGCAGGGCTTCCTATGGCTACACCTTC
>-|14|TRBV27|TRBJ2-6|-
CASSLVSGANVLTF
TGTGCCAGCAGTTTGGTTAGTGGGGCCAACGTCCTGACTTTC
>-|15|TRBV5-1|TRBJ1-1|-
CASSFQDNRNTEAFF
TGCGCCAGCAGCTTTCAGGACAACCGGAACACTGAAGCTTTCTTT
>-|15|TRBV15|TRBJ2-3|-
CATSRDPTSTDTQYF
TGTGCCACCAGCAGAGATCCAACAAGCACAGATACGCAGTATTTT